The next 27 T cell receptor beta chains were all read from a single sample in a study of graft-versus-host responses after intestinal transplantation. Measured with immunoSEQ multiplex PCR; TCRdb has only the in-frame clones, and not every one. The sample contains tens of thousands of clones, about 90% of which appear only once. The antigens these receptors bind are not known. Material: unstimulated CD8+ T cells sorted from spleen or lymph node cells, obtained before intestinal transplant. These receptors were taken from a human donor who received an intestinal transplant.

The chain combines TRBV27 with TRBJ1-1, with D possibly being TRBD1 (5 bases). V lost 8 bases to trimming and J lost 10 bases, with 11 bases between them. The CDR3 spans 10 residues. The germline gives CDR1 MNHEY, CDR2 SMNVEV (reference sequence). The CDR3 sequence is CASFRGRAFF. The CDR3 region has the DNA TGTGCCAGCTTTAGGGGAAGAGCTTTCTTT.

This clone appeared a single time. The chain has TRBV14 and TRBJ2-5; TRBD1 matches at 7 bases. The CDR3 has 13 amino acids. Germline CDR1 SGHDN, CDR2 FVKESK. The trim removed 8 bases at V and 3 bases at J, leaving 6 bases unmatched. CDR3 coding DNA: TGTGCCAGCCGAAGGGGGCCCAAAGAGACCCAGTACTTC. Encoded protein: CASRRGPKETQYF.

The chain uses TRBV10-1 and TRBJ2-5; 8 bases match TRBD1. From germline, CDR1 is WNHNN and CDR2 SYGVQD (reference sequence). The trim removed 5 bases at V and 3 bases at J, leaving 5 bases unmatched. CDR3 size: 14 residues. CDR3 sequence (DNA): TGCGCCAGCAGTCAACAGGGGGAGGAAGAGACCCAGTACTTC. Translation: CASSQQGEEETQYF.

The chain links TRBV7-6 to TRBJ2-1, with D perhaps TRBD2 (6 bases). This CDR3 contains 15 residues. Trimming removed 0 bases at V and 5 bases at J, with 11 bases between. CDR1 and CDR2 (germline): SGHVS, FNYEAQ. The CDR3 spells CASSLAGGRNNEQFF. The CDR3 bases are TGTGCCAGCAGCTTAGCGGGAGGAAGGAACAATGAGCAGTTCTTC.

Written as DNA, the CDR3 is TGTGCCAGCCTCAGGGATGCGGATCAGCCCCAGCATTTT. This encodes CASLRDADQPQHF. The V and J genes are TRBV5-6 and TRBJ1-5; D might be TRBD1 (5 bases). The CDR3 extends over 13 amino acids. V shed 7 bases and J shed 5 bases, with 13 bases lying between them. Germline V gene data show CDR1 as SGHDT and CDR2 as YYEEEE.

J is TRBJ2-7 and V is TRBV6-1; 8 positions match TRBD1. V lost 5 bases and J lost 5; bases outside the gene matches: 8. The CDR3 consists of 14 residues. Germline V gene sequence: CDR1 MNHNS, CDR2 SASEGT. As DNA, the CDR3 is TGTGCCAGCAGTAGGGGACAGGAAGTCCACGAGCAGTACTTC. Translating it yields CASSRGQEVHEQYF.

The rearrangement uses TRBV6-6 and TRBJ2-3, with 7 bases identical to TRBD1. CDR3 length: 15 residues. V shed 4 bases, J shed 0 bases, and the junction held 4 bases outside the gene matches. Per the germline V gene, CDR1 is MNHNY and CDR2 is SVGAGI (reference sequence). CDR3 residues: CASSFQGVSTDTQYF. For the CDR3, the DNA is TGTGCCAGCAGTTTCCAGGGGGTTAGCACAGATACGCAGTATTTT.

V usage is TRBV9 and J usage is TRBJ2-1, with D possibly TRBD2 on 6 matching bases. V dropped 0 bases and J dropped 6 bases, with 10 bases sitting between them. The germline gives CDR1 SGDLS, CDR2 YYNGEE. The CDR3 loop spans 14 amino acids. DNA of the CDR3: TGTGCCAGCAGCGTAGCGGAGGGCCCCAATGAGCAGTTCTTC. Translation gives CASSVAEGPNEQFF.

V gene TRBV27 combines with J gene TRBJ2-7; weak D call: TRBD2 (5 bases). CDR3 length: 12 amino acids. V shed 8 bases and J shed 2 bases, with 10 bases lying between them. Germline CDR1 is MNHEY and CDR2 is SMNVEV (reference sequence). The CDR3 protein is CASGLDAYEQYF. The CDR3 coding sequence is TGTGCCAGCGGACTGGATGCCTACGAGCAGTACTTC.

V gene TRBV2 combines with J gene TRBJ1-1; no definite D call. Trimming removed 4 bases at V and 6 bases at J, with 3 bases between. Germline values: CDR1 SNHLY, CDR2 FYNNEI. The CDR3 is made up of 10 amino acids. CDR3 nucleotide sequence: TGTGCCAGCAGTGTCGCTGAAGCTTTCTTT. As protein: CASSVAEAFF.

In DNA, the CDR3 is TGTGCCATCAGCTGGACAGGGGGAAATCAGCCCCAGCATTTT. Translated: CAISWTGGNQPQHF. The gene calls are TRBV10-3 and TRBJ1-5; 10 bases fit TRBD1. V was clipped by 6 bases and J by 4 bases; unmatched bases: 3. Germline CDR1 is ENHRY and CDR2 is SYGVKD. The CDR3 consists of 14 residues.

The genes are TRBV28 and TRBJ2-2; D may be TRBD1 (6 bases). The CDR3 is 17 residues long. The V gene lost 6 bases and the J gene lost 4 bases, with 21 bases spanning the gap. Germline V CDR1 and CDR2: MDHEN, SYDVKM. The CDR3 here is CASREGVGTMSTGELFF. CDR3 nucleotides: TGTGCCAGCAGAGAAGGGGTCGGGACAATGAGCACCGGGGAGCTGTTTTTT.

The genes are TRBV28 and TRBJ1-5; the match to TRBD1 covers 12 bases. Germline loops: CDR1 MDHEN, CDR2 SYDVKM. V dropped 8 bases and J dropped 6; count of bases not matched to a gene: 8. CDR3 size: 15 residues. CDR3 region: CASLGQGAFPQPQHF. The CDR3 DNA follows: TGTGCCAGCCTGGGACAGGGGGCGTTTCCTCAGCCCCAGCATTTT.

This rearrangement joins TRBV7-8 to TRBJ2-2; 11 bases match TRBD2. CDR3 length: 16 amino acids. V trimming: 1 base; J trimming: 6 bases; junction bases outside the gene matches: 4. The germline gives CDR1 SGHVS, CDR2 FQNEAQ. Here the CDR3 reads CASSLGGSGRAGELFF. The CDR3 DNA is TGTGCCAGCAGCTTAGGGGGTAGCGGGAGGGCCGGGGAGCTGTTTTTT.

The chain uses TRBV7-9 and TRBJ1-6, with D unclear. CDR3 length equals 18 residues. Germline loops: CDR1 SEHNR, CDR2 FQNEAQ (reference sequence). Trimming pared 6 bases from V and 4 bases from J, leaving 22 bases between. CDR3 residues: CASSTKGGLGKYNSPLHF. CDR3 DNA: TGTGCCAGCAGTACGAAAGGCGGTCTCGGAAAGTATAATTCACCCCTCCACTTT.

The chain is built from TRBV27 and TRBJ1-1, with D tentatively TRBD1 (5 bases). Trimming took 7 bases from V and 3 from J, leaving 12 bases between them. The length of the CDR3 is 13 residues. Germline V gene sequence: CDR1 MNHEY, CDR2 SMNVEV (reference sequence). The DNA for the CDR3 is TGTGCCAGCATGGCGGGGGGGTACACTGAAGCTTTCTTT. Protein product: CASMAGGYTEAFF.

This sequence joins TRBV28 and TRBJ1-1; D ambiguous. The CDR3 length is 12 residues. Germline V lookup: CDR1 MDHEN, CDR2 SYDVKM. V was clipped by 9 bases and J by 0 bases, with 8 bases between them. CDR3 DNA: TGTGCCAGTGACTCCATGAACACTGAAGCTTTCTTT. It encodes CASDSMNTEAFF.

CDR3 loop: CASSHTSGRGNEQFF. The CDR3 DNA reads TGTGCCAGCAGTCATACTAGCGGGAGAGGGAATGAGCAGTTCTTC. The chain employs TRBV27 and TRBJ2-1; TRBD2 agrees at 11 bases. V lost 5 bases and J lost 7; bases outside the gene matches: 7. This CDR3 spans 15 amino acids. Germline-derived CDR1 and CDR2 are MNHEY and SMNVEV (reference sequence).

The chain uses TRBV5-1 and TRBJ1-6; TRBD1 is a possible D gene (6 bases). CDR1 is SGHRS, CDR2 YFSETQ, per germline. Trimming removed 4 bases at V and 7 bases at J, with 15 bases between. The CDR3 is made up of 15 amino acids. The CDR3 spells CASSPSDRGNSPLHF. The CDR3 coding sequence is TGCGCCAGCAGCCCGTCGGACAGAGGGAATTCACCCCTCCACTTT.

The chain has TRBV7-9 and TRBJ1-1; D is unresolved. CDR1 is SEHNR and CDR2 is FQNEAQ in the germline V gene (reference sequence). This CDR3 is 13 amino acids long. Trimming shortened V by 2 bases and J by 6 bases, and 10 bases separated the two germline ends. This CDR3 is CASSLILLPEAFF. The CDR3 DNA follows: TGTGCCAGCAGCTTAATTCTGCTACCTGAAGCTTTCTTT.

This chain's CDR3 is CASSLLERTSGNEQFF. DNA of the CDR3: TGTGCCAGCAGTTTATTGGAACGGACTAGCGGAAATGAGCAGTTCTTC. The chain is built from TRBV28 and TRBJ2-1; 10 bases line up with TRBD2. This CDR3 has 16 residues. Trimming removed 1 base from V and 7 bases from J; junction bases left unmatched: 7. From germline, CDR1 is MDHEN and CDR2 SYDVKM.

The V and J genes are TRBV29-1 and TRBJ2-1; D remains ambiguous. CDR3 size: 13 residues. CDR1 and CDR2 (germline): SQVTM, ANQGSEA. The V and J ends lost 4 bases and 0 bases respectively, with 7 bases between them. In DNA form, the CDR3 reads TGCAGCGTTGCCCACAGCTCCTACAATGAGCAGTTCTTC. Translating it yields CSVAHSSYNEQFF.

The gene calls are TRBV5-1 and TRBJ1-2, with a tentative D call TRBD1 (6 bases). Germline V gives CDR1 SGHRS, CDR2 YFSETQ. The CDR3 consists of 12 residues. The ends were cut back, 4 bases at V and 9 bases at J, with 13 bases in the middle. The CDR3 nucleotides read TGCGCCAGCAGCATAACAGGGATCCGCTACACCTTC. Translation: CASSITGIRYTF.

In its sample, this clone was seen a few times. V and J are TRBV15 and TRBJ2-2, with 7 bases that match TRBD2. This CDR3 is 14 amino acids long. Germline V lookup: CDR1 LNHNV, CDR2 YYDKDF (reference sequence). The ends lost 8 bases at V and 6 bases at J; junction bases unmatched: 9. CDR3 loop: CATAWGEGAGELFF. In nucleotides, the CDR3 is TGTGCCACCGCCTGGGGGGAGGGTGCCGGGGAGCTGTTTTTT.

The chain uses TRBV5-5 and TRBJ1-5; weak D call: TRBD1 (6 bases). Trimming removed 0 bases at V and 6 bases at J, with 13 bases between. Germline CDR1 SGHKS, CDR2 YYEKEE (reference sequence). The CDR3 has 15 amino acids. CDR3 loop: CASSLGQALSQPQHF. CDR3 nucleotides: TGTGCCAGCAGCTTGGGACAGGCTCTCAGTCAGCCCCAGCATTTT.

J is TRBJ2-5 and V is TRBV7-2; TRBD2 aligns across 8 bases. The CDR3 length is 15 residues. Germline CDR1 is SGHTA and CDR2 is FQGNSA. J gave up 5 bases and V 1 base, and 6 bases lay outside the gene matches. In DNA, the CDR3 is TGTGCCAGCAGCTTAGGAGATAGCGGGATGGAGACCCAGTACTTC. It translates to CASSLGDSGMETQYF.

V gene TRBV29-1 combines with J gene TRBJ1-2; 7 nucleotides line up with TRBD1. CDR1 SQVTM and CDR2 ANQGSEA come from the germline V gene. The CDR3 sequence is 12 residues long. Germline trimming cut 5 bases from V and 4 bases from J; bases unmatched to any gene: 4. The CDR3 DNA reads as TGCAGCGTTACAGGGGCGGGCTATGGCTACACCTTC. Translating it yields CSVTGAGYGYTF.